These T cell receptor beta chains were read from a single sample in a study of identical twins. MiXCR, run by TCRdb on the 5' RACE reads, gives a single entry per CDR3 protein. The sample has around 470,000 distinct CDR3 sequences, 14% seen once. The same specimen was also included in a second study, on yellow fever vaccine responses in identical twins.

Sequencing was carried out using CD4+ T cells sorted from blood. The source is a woman younger than 30 in good health. Each CDR3 is given without its conserved first and last residue. A clone size is listed for some rows: how often the clone was seen (once, few, many), or a class if it is expanded.

few TRBV10-3 11 AADGSGANVLT
. TRBV7-9 12 ASSPSGAGDEQY
few TRBV18 12 ASSRGTTSYEQY
many TRBV12-3/TRBV12-4 10 ASSFRRGQAF
few TRBV7-3 14 ASSLHAGTSSYEQY
. TRBV7-2 13 ASSRDRGSPYEQY
. TRBV6-2/TRBV6-3 15 ASRPLWLAGATDTQY
many TRBV10-2 11 ASSVTSGRIQY
few TRBV6-2/TRBV6-3 11 ASSYGGATEAF
. TRBV20-1 13 SAKLAGGPADTQY
. TRBV12-3/TRBV12-4 14 ASSFIAGGRQETQY
. TRBV4-3 12 ASSQEQGDSPLH
few TRBV18 13 ASSPSGRPNYGYT
. TRBV9 14 ASSPIPGLAKNIQY
few TRBV15 16 ATSKGLAGGGGSYEQY
. TRBV7-9 13 ASSLVGTGNNEQF
. TRBV12-3/TRBV12-4 12 ASSWAGMQETQY
few TRBV2 13 ASSESGLGTDTQY
many TRBV7-2 12 ASSLGAVGDTQY
many TRBV29-1 10 SVASGQDTQY
few TRBV28 12 ASSFMGLSYEQY
. TRBV29-1 10 SVDLGTDTQY
few TRBV9 15 ASSPELGTVNNSPLH
. TRBV28 16 ASSLGLAGFDVTYEQY
few TRBV29-1 12 SVIGTGVSYEQY
. TRBV6-1 14 ASSQTVSSGANVLT
. TRBV4-1 12 ASSSPTGASPLH
few TRBV7-2 13 ASSPGTDFRDTQY
few TRBV2 10 ASISGSYEQY
few TRBV7-9 12 ASSSGLPNSPLH
. TRBV5-6 14 ASSHLLAGGQSSQY
few TRBV11-2 13 ASSFLGRDGETQY
few TRBV7-3 13 ASSPRDTFAGELF
. TRBV4-3 17 ASSQDPDLGLAGEVEQF
. TRBV7-2 10 ASSFQGYEQY
few TRBV6-1 10 ASNRQGAGYT
. TRBV9 12 ASSPSGTTYEQY
. TRBV30 12 AWLRQPSTDTQY
. TRBV12-5 13 ASGLGLAGTNEQF
many TRBV11-2 12 ASSASSGGNEQF